Sequencing of this T cell receptor (beta chain) was carried out in a study of post-analysis software for immune sequencing data (dated by TCRdb to between 2015 and 2016). As for the study more broadly: Recorded disease courses included relapsing-remitting, secondary progressive and progressive-relapsing multiple sclerosis, with some patients lacking subtype annotation. The multiple sclerosis patient repertoires were compared with about a dozen previously published healthy control repertoires from donors aged about 6 to 28 years. A subset of samples was prepared in parallel using single-end sample barcoding, then pooled and co-amplified after Illumina adapter ligation.

Results and caveats for the whole study, not just this receptor: Direct clustering with F measure revealed strong co-clustering of samples prepared in the same batch, which led to a batch-effect correction. The control group was slightly older than the multiple sclerosis patient group. Compared with controls, multiple sclerosis patients had significantly lower normalized Chao1 diversity, a finding suggesting substantial peripheral T-cell clonal expansion. Patients showed significantly higher frequencies than controls for several TRBV segments, among them TRBV5-6, TRBV5-1 and TRBV20-1.

To note about this clonotype: There is no known antigen for this receptor. No quality values exist for individual bases; no much larger clone is one base distant.

Libraries were constructed by PCR. The sequencer listed for this sample is Illumina HiSeq 2500. Unique molecular identifiers were incorporated into TCR beta cDNA libraries to reduce PCR and sequencing biases. Roughly 0.5 million cDNA molecules were obtained per 1 to 10 million input T cells, so each molecule approximated one T cell. The patient libraries were prepared and sequenced with the same protocol used for the earlier healthy control dataset. Within a given batch, samples were prepared together, multiplexed and sequenced on the same HiSeq lane. Concerning the study's data processing: MIGEC handled the raw barcoded reads, throwing out single-read molecular identifier groups before consensus assembly and CDR3 extraction. Clonotype tables were post-analysed with VDJtools, and diversity was normalized by down-sampling all datasets to the smallest sample size. Repertoire overlap clustering matched CDR3 amino acid but not nucleotide sequences to correct batch-related cross-sample contamination. TCRdb passed the public sequencing reads through fastp at Q25 and MiXCR, retaining productive beta sequences. Rows with one shared CDR3 protein collapse into an entry with the most common genes and DNA. TCRdb, rather than the study authors, made the V and J calls. Present in this sample are about 460,000 distinct CDR3 sequences, roughly 45% of which were seen just once. 9% to 14% of the sample rests with the top ten.

Inclusive of the bounding cysteine and phenylalanine, the CDR3 is 14 residues long. Only the CDR3 region is kept as DNA, spanning 42 bases read in frame from base 1. The germline V gene encodes CDR1 SGHRS and CDR2 YFSETQ. The germline ends are 7 bases apart after V is trimmed by 2 bases and J by 0 bases. TCR beta repertoires were profiled from peripheral blood of more than ten young patients with multiple sclerosis to demonstrate the VDJtools post-analysis software. The multiple sclerosis patients were children and adolescents between about 6 and 16 years of age. The TCR was taken from a girl aged 5-17 years with multiple sclerosis. The specimen was blood. The V gene is TRBV5-1 and the J gene is TRBJ2-3, with TRBD2 tentatively as D gene (5 bases match). The CDR3 sequence is CASSFEGSTDTQYF. Read as DNA, the sequence is TGCGCCAGCAGCTTCGAGGGCAGCACAGATACGCAGTATTTT.